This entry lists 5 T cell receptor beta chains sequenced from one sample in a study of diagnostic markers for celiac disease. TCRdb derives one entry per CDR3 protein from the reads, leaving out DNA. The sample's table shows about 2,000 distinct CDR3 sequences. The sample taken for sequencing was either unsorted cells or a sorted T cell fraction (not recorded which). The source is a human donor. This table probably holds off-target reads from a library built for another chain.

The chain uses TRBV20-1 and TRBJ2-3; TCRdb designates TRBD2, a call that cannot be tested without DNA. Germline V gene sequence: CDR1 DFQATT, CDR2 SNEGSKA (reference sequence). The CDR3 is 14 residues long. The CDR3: CSVDPGLSTDTQYF.

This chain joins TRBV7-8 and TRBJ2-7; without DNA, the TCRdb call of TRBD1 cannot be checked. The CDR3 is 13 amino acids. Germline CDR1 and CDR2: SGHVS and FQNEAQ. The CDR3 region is CASSFQGSSEQYF.

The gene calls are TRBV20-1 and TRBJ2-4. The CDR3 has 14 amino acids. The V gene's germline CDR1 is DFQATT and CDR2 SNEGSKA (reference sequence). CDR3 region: CSVRMDEAKNIQYF.

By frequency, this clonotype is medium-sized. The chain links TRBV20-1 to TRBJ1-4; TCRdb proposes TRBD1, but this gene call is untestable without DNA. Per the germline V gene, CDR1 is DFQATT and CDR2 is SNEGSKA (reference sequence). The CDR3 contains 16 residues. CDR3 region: CSTINRDSLSREKLFF.

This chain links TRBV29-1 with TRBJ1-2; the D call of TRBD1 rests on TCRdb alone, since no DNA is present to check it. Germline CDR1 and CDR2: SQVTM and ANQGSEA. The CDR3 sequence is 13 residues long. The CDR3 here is CSVEKSQGTGYTF.